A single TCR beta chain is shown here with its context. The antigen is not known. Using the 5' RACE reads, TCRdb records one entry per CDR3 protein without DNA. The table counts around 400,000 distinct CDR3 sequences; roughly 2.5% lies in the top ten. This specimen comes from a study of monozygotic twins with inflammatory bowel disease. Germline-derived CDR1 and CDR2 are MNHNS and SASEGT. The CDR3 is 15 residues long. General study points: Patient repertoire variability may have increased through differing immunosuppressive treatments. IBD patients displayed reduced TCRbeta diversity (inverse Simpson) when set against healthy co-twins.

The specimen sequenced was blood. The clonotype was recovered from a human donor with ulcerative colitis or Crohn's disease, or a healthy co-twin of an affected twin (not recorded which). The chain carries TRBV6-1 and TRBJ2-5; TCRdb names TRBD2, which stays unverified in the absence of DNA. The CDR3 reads CASSKAGGIQETQYF.